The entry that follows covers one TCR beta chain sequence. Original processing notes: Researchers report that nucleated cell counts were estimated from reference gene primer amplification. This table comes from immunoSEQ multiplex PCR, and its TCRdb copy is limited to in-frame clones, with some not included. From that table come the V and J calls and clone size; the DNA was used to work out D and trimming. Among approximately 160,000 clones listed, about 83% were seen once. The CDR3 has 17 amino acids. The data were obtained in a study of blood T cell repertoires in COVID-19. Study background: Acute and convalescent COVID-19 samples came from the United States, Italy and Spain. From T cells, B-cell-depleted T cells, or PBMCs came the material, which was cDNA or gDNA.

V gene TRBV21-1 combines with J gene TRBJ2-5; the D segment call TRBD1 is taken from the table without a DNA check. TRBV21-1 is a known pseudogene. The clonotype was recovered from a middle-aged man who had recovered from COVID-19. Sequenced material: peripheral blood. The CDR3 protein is CASSKPSGTGVGETQYF. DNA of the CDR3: TGTGCCAGCAGCAAACCATCTGGGACAGGGGTCGGAGAGACCCAGTACTTC.